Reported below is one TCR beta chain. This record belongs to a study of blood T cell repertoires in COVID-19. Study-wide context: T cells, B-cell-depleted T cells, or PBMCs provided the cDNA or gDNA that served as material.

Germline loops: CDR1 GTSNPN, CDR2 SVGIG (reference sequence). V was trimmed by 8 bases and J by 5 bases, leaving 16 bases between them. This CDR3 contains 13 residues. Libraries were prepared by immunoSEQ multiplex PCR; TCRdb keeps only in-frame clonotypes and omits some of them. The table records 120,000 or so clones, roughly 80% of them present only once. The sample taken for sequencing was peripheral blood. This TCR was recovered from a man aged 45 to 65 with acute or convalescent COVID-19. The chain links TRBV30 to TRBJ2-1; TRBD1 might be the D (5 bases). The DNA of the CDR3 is TGTGCCCAGTCGCAGGGATGGGACAATGAGCAGTTCTTC. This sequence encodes CAQSQGWDNEQFF.